The subject of this entry is one TCR beta chain. This specimen comes from a study of OX40 agonist ivuxolimab in advanced cancers. Germline V gives CDR1 GTSNPN, CDR2 SVGIG (reference sequence). This CDR3 has 15 residues. Unmatched junction bases numbered 8, after V lost 5 bases and J lost 1 base. Here immunoSEQ multiplex PCR was the method, and the copy in TCRdb shows in-frame clones only, minus some. The table includes about 80,000 clones, roughly 84% detected once. The chain employs TRBV30 and TRBJ2-1; 7 nucleotides line up with TRBD1. This clonotype originated in an adult with an advanced solid tumor such as melanoma, head and neck, liver or kidney cancer. Sample: CD4+ or CD8+ T cells sorted from blood, taken in a trial of the OX40 agonist ivuxolimab. CDR3 amino acids: CAWARGTRSYNEQFF. CDR3 DNA sequence: TGTGCCTGGGCCAGGGGGACCCGGTCCTACAATGAGCAGTTCTTC.